These T cell receptor beta chains were read from a single sample in a study of blood T cell repertoires in COVID-19. The table came from immunoSEQ multiplex PCR; TCRdb's copy has only in-frame clones and leaves some out. The data contain roughly 50,000 clones, around 80% of them seen just once; the ten biggest clones take up approximately 3.8%. Source material: peripheral blood. The origin of the receptors is a man aged 55-75 years with acute or convalescent COVID-19. Both conserved end residues are part of each CDR3. The order of the fields is V gene, clone size, J gene, D gene, CDR3 DNA, CDR3 protein. The D gene is left open where the match is weak. Clone size appears in some rows only: once, few, many, or a class for an expanded clone.

V: TRBV19
size: NA
J: TRBJ1-2
D: NA
DNA: TGTGCCACCCTAACGAATGGCTACACCTTC
CDR3: CATLTNGYTF

V: TRBV7-2
size: NA
J: TRBJ2-5
D: NA
DNA: TGTGCCAGCAGCTTATATTTAGGACAGAAGACCCAGTACTTC
CDR3: CASSLYLGQKTQYF

V: TRBV30
size: NA
J: TRBJ1-2
D: NA
DNA: TGTGCCTGGACTTCCAAAGGGCGGGACGGCTACACCTTC
CDR3: CAWTSKGRDGYTF

V: TRBV5-5
size: medium-sized
J: TRBJ2-7
D: TRBD1
DNA: TGTGCCAGCAGCTTCGGACAGGGCTCCTACGAGCAGTACTTC
CDR3: CASSFGQGSYEQYF

V: TRBV2
size: once
J: TRBJ1-2
D: TRBD1
DNA: TGTGCCAGATACAGGGGGCTGGAAGGCTACACCTTC
CDR3: CARYRGLEGYTF

V: TRBV14
size: NA
J: TRBJ2-5
D: TRBD1
DNA: TGTGCCAGCAGCCCTAGGACAGGCCGCTACCAAGAGACCCAGTACTTC
CDR3: CASSPRTGRYQETQYF

V: TRBV7-8
size: NA
J: TRBJ2-1
D: NA
DNA: TGTGCCAGCAGCGAGGAGTTTTTCTACAATGAGCAGTTCTTC
CDR3: CASSEEFFYNEQFF

V: TRBV3-1/TRBV3-2
size: NA
J: TRBJ2-1
D: NA
DNA: TGTGCCAGCAGCCCCCAGGGGGACTTTAACAATGAGCAGTTCTTC
CDR3: CASSPQGDFNNEQFF

V: TRBV28
size: NA
J: TRBJ1-4
D: TRBD1
DNA: TGTGCCAGCAGTTTAACCGGACAGGGGGCCGAAAAACTGTTTTTT
CDR3: CASSLTGQGAEKLFF

V: TRBV7-3
size: many
J: TRBJ2-5
D: NA
DNA: TGTGCCAGCAGCTCCGAAGGCCGGTCCCCGGGTTTCGGGACCCAGTACTTC
CDR3: CASSSEGRSPGFGTQYF

V: TRBV4-2
size: NA
J: TRBJ1-1
D: NA
DNA: TGTGCCAGCAGCCAAGACTCGACAATGAACACTGAAGCTTTCTTT
CDR3: CASSQDSTMNTEAFF

V: TRBV19
size: NA
J: TRBJ2-2
D: NA
DNA: TGTGCCAGTAGTATAGCGGGAAGCACCGGGGAGCTGTTTTTT
CDR3: CASSIAGSTGELFF

V: TRBV27
size: NA
J: TRBJ2-2
D: TRBD1
DNA: TGTGCCAGCAGCTCGGGACAGGGCTTCACCGGGGAGCTGTTTTTT
CDR3: CASSSGQGFTGELFF

V: TRBV7-2
size: NA
J: TRBJ2-7
D: NA
DNA: TGTGCCAGCAGCCACGAGCGCTTTTCCTACGAGCAGTACTTC
CDR3: CASSHERFSYEQYF

V: TRBV6-5
size: NA
J: TRBJ2-7
D: NA
DNA: TGTGCCAGCAGTTCGTACGTTGGGACTGCTACCTACGAGCAGTACTTC
CDR3: CASSSYVGTATYEQYF

V: TRBV9
size: NA
J: TRBJ2-1
D: TRBD2
DNA: TGTGCCAGCAGCGTGAGACCGGGACTAGGGGCAGGAAATGAGCAGTTCTTC
CDR3: CASSVRPGLGAGNEQFF

V: TRBV7-2
size: NA
J: TRBJ1-4
D: NA
DNA: TGTGCCAGCAGGGGGAGGGGATCAACTAATGAAAAACTGTTTTTT
CDR3: CASRGRGSTNEKLFF

V: TRBV9
size: once
J: TRBJ2-1
D: TRBD2
DNA: TGTGCCAGCAGCGTTGGGCTAGCGGGAGTATCTTCGAACAATGAGCAGTTCTTC
CDR3: CASSVGLAGVSSNNEQFF

V: TRBV28
size: NA
J: TRBJ2-7
D: NA
DNA: TGTGCCACCCTGAGACAGGGAGGCTACGAGCAGTACTTC
CDR3: CATLRQGGYEQYF

V: TRBV5-4
size: NA
J: TRBJ1-4
D: TRBD1
DNA: TGTGCCAGCAGCCCTGATCCGGGACAGGATGAAAAACTGTTTTTT
CDR3: CASSPDPGQDEKLFF

V: TRBV28
size: once
J: TRBJ1-2
D: NA
DNA: TGTGCCAGCAGTTTAGGGACAAACAGCTACACCTTC
CDR3: CASSLGTNSYTF

V: TRBV24-1
size: NA
J: TRBJ1-2
D: NA
DNA: TGTGCCTCATCAGGGAACTATGGCTACACCTTC
CDR3: CASSGNYGYTF

V: TRBV2
size: few
J: TRBJ2-7
D: TRBD1
DNA: TGTGCCAGCGGTGGACAGGGCCTCTACGAGCAGTACTTC
CDR3: CASGGQGLYEQYF

V: TRBV19
size: NA
J: TRBJ1-5
D: TRBD1
DNA: TGTGCCAGTAGTGCCGACAGGGGGGCTCTTCCCCAGCATTTT
CDR3: CASSADRGALPQHF

V: TRBV5-1
size: NA
J: TRBJ1-1
D: TRBD1
DNA: TGCGCCAGCAGCCCCCAGGGGGCAAGGACTGAAGCTTTCTTT
CDR3: CASSPQGARTEAFF

V: TRBV28
size: few
J: TRBJ1-2
D: NA
DNA: TGTGCCAGCGAGAACAGGCGATATGGCTACACCTTC
CDR3: CASENRRYGYTF

V: TRBV24-1
size: once
J: TRBJ2-7
D: NA
DNA: TGTGCCACCAGTGATATGAACAGCTACGAGCAGTACTTC
CDR3: CATSDMNSYEQYF

V: TRBV25-1
size: NA
J: TRBJ1-1
D: NA
DNA: TGTGCCAGCAGTTCGATACGGGGGAACACTGAAGCTTTCTTT
CDR3: CASSSIRGNTEAFF

V: TRBV7-3
size: NA
J: TRBJ2-3
D: TRBD1
DNA: TGTGCCAGCAGTTCAACAGGGGGTAGCACAGATACGCAGTATTTT
CDR3: CASSSTGGSTDTQYF

V: TRBV6-5
size: NA
J: TRBJ2-7
D: NA
DNA: TGTGCCAGCAGATTTAGCTACGAGCAGTACTTC
CDR3: CASRFSYEQYF

V: TRBV2
size: NA
J: TRBJ2-1
D: NA
DNA: TGTGCCAGCAGCCCGACTGATAGCTCCTACAATGAGCAGTTCTTC
CDR3: CASSPTDSSYNEQFF

V: TRBV6-5
size: NA
J: TRBJ1-5
D: NA
DNA: TGTGCCAGCCGAAAGACAGATCAGCCCCAGCATTTT
CDR3: CASRKTDQPQHF

V: TRBV20-1
size: NA
J: TRBJ1-2
D: TRBD1
DNA: TGCAGTGCTAGTAAAGGGACAGGGTGGGCTGGCTACACCTTC
CDR3: CSASKGTGWAGYTF

V: TRBV3-1/TRBV3-2
size: NA
J: TRBJ2-2
D: TRBD1
DNA: TGTGCCAGCAGGCAAGGGGGGACAGGGGGCACCGGGGAGCTGTTTTTT
CDR3: CASRQGGTGGTGELFF